The text below deals with one TCR beta chain. These data are taken from a study of blood T cell repertoires in COVID-19. About the study: The samples span acute and convalescent COVID-19 from the United States, Italy and Spain.

In the original workflow: It was from reference gene primer amplification that nucleated cell counts were estimated. Measured with immunoSEQ multiplex PCR; TCRdb has only the in-frame clones, and not every one. V and J calls and clone size are given by that table; D and trimming were obtained from the DNA. The sample includes fewer than 80,000 clones, more than 60% of them seen just once. The CDR3 runs to 14 residues. V dropped 0 bases and J dropped 3 bases, with 10 bases sitting between them. Germline CDR1 is SGHRS and CDR2 is YFSETQ. This chain links TRBV5-1 with TRBJ2-7; D may be TRBD2 (6 bases). This TCR came from a man in his sixties with acute or convalescent COVID-19. Source material: peripheral blood. Here the CDR3 reads CASSLGGEGYEQYV. The DNA for the CDR3 is TGCGCCAGCAGCTTGGGCGGGGAAGGCTACGAGCAGTACGTC.